One sample yielded the 28 T cell receptor beta chains listed below, sequenced in a study of human T cells and chemical hapten exposure (dated by TCRdb to the early 2020s). The label giving this sample's time point can be read as: patch test 1, 2 weeks after DPC sensitization. In light of the paper, this sample's treatment or condition label describes: therapeutic diphenylcyclopropenone sensitization with weekly scalp DPC. The library came from RACE. Data came from a NextSeq 500. TCRdb trimmed the raw reads at Q25, called clones with MiXCR and kept productive beta chains. Rows merge per CDR3 protein into single entries with the most common DNA and genes. The sample profile shows about 120,000 distinct CDR3 sequences; approximately 15% of them were found once. The ten largest clonotypes hold over 0.85% of the sample. Sequenced here: whole blood, sampled in connection with sensitization to the hapten diphenylcyclopropenone (DPC). Receptor source: a man between 18 and 35 years old with alopecia areata. Some clones in this sample may be carry-over from other donors' samples.

This clonotype was seen a few times. V usage is TRBV20-1 and J usage is TRBJ2-3, with D unresolved. Trimming removed 1 base from V and 6 bases from J, with 14 bases in between. The germline V gene has CDR1 DFQATT and CDR2 SNEGSKA (reference sequence). The CDR3 extends over 14 amino acids. Here the CDR3 DNA reads TGCAGTGCTAGAGGTCCGAAGAACACGGATACGCAGTATTTT. Translating it yields CSARGPKNTDTQYF.

The chain is built from TRBV20-1 and TRBJ2-7, with D maybe TRBD1 (5 bases). Germline V gene data show CDR1 as DFQATT and CDR2 as SNEGSKA (reference sequence). The CDR3 is 12 amino acids. Between the trimmed V and J ends, which lost 1 base and 3 bases, there was a span of 7 bases. The CDR3 coding sequence is TGCAGTGCTAGAGCCGACAGCTACGAGCAGTACGTC. Encoded protein: CSARADSYEQYV.

The chain recombines TRBV7-3 with TRBJ2-3; the D is unclear. Germline V gene sequence: CDR1 SGHTA, CDR2 FQGTGA. The germline V and J ends were trimmed by 6 bases and 6 bases, with 13 bases remaining between them. The CDR3 consists of 13 residues. In nucleotides, the CDR3 is TGTGCCAGCAGTCGAGCTGTGGCGGATACGCAGTATTTT. This translates into CASSRAVADTQYF.

The DNA of the CDR3 is TGCAGTGCTAGAGATAGGACAGCTAGATCAAATCAGCCCCAGCATTTT. The encoded protein is CSARDRTARSNQPQHF. This chain links TRBV20-1 with TRBJ1-5; weak D call: TRBD1 (6 bases). The length of the CDR3 is 16 residues. Germline lookup yields CDR1 DFQATT and CDR2 SNEGSKA (reference sequence). Trimming took 0 bases from V and 4 from J, leaving 16 bases between them.

CDR3 bases: TGTGCCAGCAGTCAAACTCGTGTTGAGACCCAGTACTTC. It is translated as CASSQTRVETQYF. The chain carries TRBV11-2 and TRBJ2-5; the D is unclear. V dropped 6 bases and J dropped 5 bases, with 13 bases sitting between them. Germline loops: CDR1 SGHAT, CDR2 FQNNGV. This CDR3 has 13 residues.

The chain uses TRBV6-4 and TRBJ2-7, with no clear D. CDR3 length: 11 residues. Trimming removed 8 bases at V and 3 bases at J, with 8 bases between. Looked up from germline, CDR1 is MRHNA and CDR2 is SNTAGT. The CDR3 sequence: CASVRVYEQYV. CDR3 nucleotide sequence: TGTGCCAGCGTTCGGGTCTACGAGCAGTACGTC.

This clonotype appeared a few times. The rearrangement uses TRBV5-5 and TRBJ2-1; perhaps TRBD1 as D (5 bases). The CDR3 totals 15 residues. Between the trimmed V and J ends, which lost 0 bases and 1 base, there was a span of 8 bases. Germline assignment: CDR1 SGHKS and CDR2 YYEKEE (reference sequence). DNA of the CDR3: TGTGCCAGCAGCTTGGGACAGACTTCCTACAATGAGCAGTTCTTC. Translation gives CASSLGQTSYNEQFF.

J is TRBJ2-3 and V is TRBV7-6; 11 bases match TRBD2. The germline gives CDR1 SGHVS, CDR2 FNYEAQ. The CDR3 consists of 19 residues. V shed 5 bases, J shed 2 bases, and the junction held 15 bases outside the gene matches. This chain's CDR3 is CASSSSPPLAGGHTDTQYF. CDR3 nucleotide sequence: TGTGCCAGCAGCAGTAGCCCCCCCCTAGCGGGGGGCCACACAGATACGCAGTATTTT.

The chain has TRBV4-1 and TRBJ1-3; no clear D gene. The V end was cut by 0 bases, the J end by 2 bases, with 11 bases between. From germline, CDR1 is MGHRA and CDR2 YSYEKL. The CDR3 has 16 residues. The CDR3 loop is CASSQEFGLAGNTIYF. The CDR3 DNA reads TGCGCCAGCAGCCAAGAGTTTGGACTGGCTGGAAACACCATATATTTT.

This chain uses TRBV6-6 with TRBJ2-1; D not certain. The CDR3 loop spans 15 amino acids. V lost 2 bases and J lost 2, with 10 bases in between. Germline V lookup: CDR1 MNHNY, CDR2 SVGAGI (reference sequence). CDR3 region: CASSYRSATYNEQFF. CDR3 in DNA: TGTGCCAGCAGTTACCGGTCAGCCACCTACAATGAGCAGTTCTTC.

Many counts were recorded for this clonotype. The chain couples TRBV10-2 to TRBJ2-1, with 10 positions matching TRBD1. The CDR3 extends over 15 amino acids. The V gene end was trimmed by 9 bases and the J gene end by 3 bases; junction bases not matched to a gene: 8. Germline-derived CDR1 and CDR2 are WSHSY and SAAADI. The CDR3 loop is CASEYRDRGYNEQFF. In DNA form, the CDR3 reads TGCGCCAGTGAATACCGGGACAGGGGCTACAATGAGCAGTTCTTC.

In this sample, this clonotype turned up many times. The chain links TRBV6-6 to TRBJ2-1; D not resolved. Between the trimmed V and J ends, which lost 0 bases and 4 bases, there was a span of 7 bases. Germline CDR1 MNHNY, CDR2 SVGAGI (reference sequence). The CDR3 runs 14 residues. CDR3 bases: TGTGCCAGCAGTTACTCTCGAGTTTACAATGAGCAGTTCTTC. Amino acid sequence: CASSYSRVYNEQFF.

This clonotype occurred a few times. The rearrangement joins TRBV12-2 to TRBJ2-1; the D call TRBD1 from the table was never checked on the DNA. TRBV12-2 is tagged as a pseudogene. The CDR3 contains 19 residues. The CDR3 sequence: CASRSSRGQQRPPYNEQFF. CDR3 sequence (DNA): TGTGCAAGTCGCTCTTCTAGGGGGCAACAGCGGCCCCCGTACAATGAGCAGTTCTTC.

The rearrangement joins TRBV6-1 to TRBJ2-5; TRBD1 matches 11 bases. J was trimmed by 4 bases and V by 0 bases; bases with no gene match: 10. The germline V gene encodes CDR1 MNHNS and CDR2 SASEGT. The CDR3 consists of 18 residues. Written as DNA, the CDR3 is TGTGCCAGCAGTGAAGCAATGGGGACAGGGGGTTCACGAGAGACCCAGTACTTC. This codes for CASSEAMGTGGSRETQYF.

The chain recombines TRBV29-1 with TRBJ1-1; a possible D gene is TRBD1 (5 bases). The CDR3 spans 11 residues. Germline V CDR1 and CDR2: SQVTM, ANQGSEA. The V end lost 5 bases, the J end lost 4 bases, and 8 bases lay between the germline ends. The DNA of the CDR3 is TGCAGCGTTCAGGGTACCACTGAAGCTTTCTTT. This sequence encodes CSVQGTTEAFF. Looking up the rest from reference TRBV29-1 and TRBJ1-1 gives the full variable domain: SAVISQKPSRDICQRGTSLTIQCQVDSQVTMMFWYRQQPGQSLTLIATANQGSEATYESGFVIDKFPISRPNLTFSTLTVSNMSPEDSSIYLCSVQGTTEAFFGQGTRLTVV.

V and J are TRBV7-9 and TRBJ2-2; D possibly corresponds to TRBD1 (5 bases). There are 15 residues in the CDR3. Trimming took off 9 bases at V and 0 bases at J, with 14 bases between the two ends. Germline CDR1 and CDR2: SEHNR and FQNEAQ (reference sequence). The CDR3, as DNA: TGTGCCAGGAGTCCAGGCAGGGCGAACACCGGGGAGCTGTTTTTT. This sequence encodes CARSPGRANTGELFF.

The V gene is TRBV6-4, the J gene TRBJ2-1; D is undetermined. The CDR3 totals 15 residues. The V end lost 3 bases, the J end lost 4 bases, and 13 bases lay between the germline ends. CDR1 and CDR2 from the germline V gene are MRHNA and SNTAGT. CDR3 protein: CASSEDETLYNEQFF. Here the CDR3 DNA reads TGTGCCAGCAGTGAGGATGAGACTCTTTACAATGAGCAGTTCTTC.

This clonotype was detected only a few times. The chain links TRBV12-3 or TRBV12-4 to TRBJ2-5; D unclear. Between the trimmed V and J ends, which lost 5 bases and 5 bases, there was a span of 9 bases. This CDR3 comprises 12 residues. This chain's CDR3 is CASSADRETQYF. The CDR3 DNA reads as TGTGCCAGCAGTGCGGACCGGGAGACCCAGTACTTC.

This clonotype was observed a few times. The chain joins TRBV20-1 to TRBJ1-5; D is unresolved. CDR1 DFQATT and CDR2 SNEGSKA come from the germline V gene (reference sequence). This CDR3 contains 16 residues. The V end was cut by 0 bases, the J end by 3 bases, with 15 bases between. CDR3 protein: CSARDVGRGDNQPQHF. The CDR3 DNA follows: TGCAGTGCTAGAGATGTTGGACGGGGAGACAATCAGCCCCAGCATTTT.

This clonotype was counted between two and nine times. This chain links TRBV12-3 or TRBV12-4 with TRBJ2-2; TRBD1 matches at 9 bases. The ends lost 2 bases at V and 7 bases at J; junction bases unmatched: 5. This CDR3 has 15 amino acids. CDR3 sequence (DNA): TGTGCCAGCAGTTTAAGGAGGACAGGGGACGGGGAGCTGTTTTTT. Its protein is CASSLRRTGDGELFF.

The rearrangement uses TRBV9 and TRBJ2-1, with D possibly TRBD1 on 5 matching bases. The CDR3 has 13 residues. CDR1 and CDR2 from the germline V gene are SGDLS and YYNGEE. V lost 9 bases, J lost 7 bases, and 17 bases lay in between. CDR3 in DNA: TGTGCCACACAGGACACTACGGAGAATGAGCAGTTCTTC. As protein: CATQDTTENEQFF.

The chain joins TRBV29-1 to TRBJ2-1; TRBD2 aligns across 8 bases. V was pared by 3 bases and J by 8 bases, with 3 bases of the junction left unmatched. This CDR3 region has 12 residues. Germline CDR1 reads SQVTM; CDR2 reads ANQGSEA. The CDR3 DNA is TGCAGCGTTGATGCGGGGGGCTATGAGCAGTTCTTC. This encodes CSVDAGGYEQFF.

This clonotype was detected only a few times. This chain links TRBV2 with TRBJ2-1, with no clear D. This CDR3 comprises 16 residues. CDR1 is SNHLY, CDR2 FYNNEI, per germline. Deletions cut 2 bases from V and 8 bases from J, with 19 bases between. DNA of the CDR3: TGTGCCAGCAGTGAATTAGGTCTGAACGTACGTCATGAGCAGTTCTTC. It yields the protein CASSELGLNVRHEQFF.

This clonotype has just a few counts. This rearrangement joins TRBV4-3 to TRBJ1-5; TRBD1 matches 7 bases. Looked up from germline, CDR1 is LGHNA and CDR2 is YSLEER. The V and J ends lost 0 bases and 6 bases, in that order; junction bases with no gene match: 11. This CDR3 region has 17 residues. For the CDR3, the DNA is TGCGCCAGCAGCCAAGATTGGGAGACAGGGTCAGGTCAGCCCCAGCATTTT. Residues: CASSQDWETGSGQPQHF.

V gene TRBV18 combines with J gene TRBJ2-3; D is undetermined. Trimming took off 6 bases at V and 4 bases at J, with 17 bases between the two ends. CDR1 and CDR2 from the germline V gene are KGHSH and LQKENI. The CDR3 runs 15 residues. CDR3 sequence reads: CASSPSSLFADTQYF. CDR3 nucleotide sequence: TGTGCCAGCTCCCCTTCTTCCCTTTTCGCAGATACGCAGTATTTT. Based on the CDR3 plus reference TRBV18 and TRBJ2-3, the full variable domain is NAGVMQNPRHLVRRRGQEARLRCSPMKGHSHVYWYRQLPEEGLKFMVYLQKENIIDESGMPKERFSAEFPKEGPSILRIQQVVRGDSAAYFCASSPSSLFADTQYFGPGTRLTVL.

This chain joins TRBV7-6 and TRBJ1-1; 7 bases are a match to TRBD1. The germline CDR1 and CDR2 sequences are SGHVS and FNYEAQ. The trim removed 6 bases at V and 4 bases at J, leaving 8 bases unmatched. This CDR3 spans 14 amino acids. The CDR3 sequence is CASSPGGGGTEAFF. CDR3 DNA sequence: TGTGCCAGCAGTCCAGGGGGAGGAGGCACTGAAGCTTTCTTT.

This clonotype was picked up a small number of times. CDR3 bases: TGTGCCAGCAGTATACAGGGGCGAAGGGGCGAGCAGTACTTC. Its translation: CASSIQGRRGEQYF. The chain carries TRBV28 and TRBJ2-7; 7 bases map to TRBD1. Trimming at V came to 5 bases and at J to 6 bases, leaving 10 bases not matched to a gene. This CDR3 spans 14 amino acids. Per germline, CDR1 MDHEN and CDR2 SYDVKM.

This clonotype has at least ten counts. The chain uses TRBV18 and TRBJ1-5, with unresolved D. The ends were cut back, 3 bases at V and 9 bases at J, with 15 bases in the middle. The CDR3 covers 14 residues. Germline CDR1 and CDR2: KGHSH and LQKENI. Here the CDR3 DNA reads TGTGCCAGCTCACCGATTGATGACGGAACGCCCCAGCATTTT. Protein sequence: CASSPIDDGTPQHF. The full variable domain, rest sourced from reference TRBV18 and TRBJ1-5, is NAGVMQNPRHLVRRRGQEARLRCSPMKGHSHVYWYRQLPEEGLKFMVYLQKENIIDESGMPKERFSAEFPKEGPSILRIQQVVRGDSAAYFCASSPIDDGTPQHFGDGTRLSIL.